Each of the 20 T cell receptor beta chains below was sequenced from the same sample in a study of metastatic and nonmetastatic thyroid tumors. TCRdb redid the clone calls on the PCR reads using MiXCR. The table records over 30,000 clones, approximately 20% of them present only once. Thyroid surgery was preceded by no treatment in any patient. Sequencing input: tumor tissue. These receptors were taken from a female donor with papillary thyroid cancer or a benign thyroid nodule (not recorded which). Some clones in this sample may be carry-over from other donors' samples.

The gene calls are TRBV20-1 and TRBJ2-7, with TRBD1 matching 9 bases. Germline lookup yields CDR1 DFQATT and CDR2 SNEGSKA (reference sequence). The CDR3 has 15 residues. V lost 1 base to trimming and J lost 0 bases; unmatched junction nucleotides: 4. CDR3 region: CSARGTGVFSYEQYF. For the CDR3, the DNA is TGCAGTGCTAGAGGGACAGGGGTGTTCTCCTACGAGCAGTACTTC.

This clone came up many times. The chain links TRBV5-1 to TRBJ1-1, with TRBD1 identical over 10 bases. Germline V gene lookup returns CDR1 SGHRS and CDR2 YFSETQ. V dropped 5 bases and J dropped 5; count of bases not matched to a gene: 9. The CDR3 runs 15 residues. The CDR3 region is CASRQTGGVGTEAFF. The DNA for the CDR3 is TGCGCCAGCAGGCAGACAGGGGGCGTTGGTACTGAAGCTTTCTTT. Complete variable domain (other parts from reference TRBV5-1 and TRBJ1-1): KAGVTQTPRYLIKTRGQQVTLSCSPISGHRSVSWYQQTPGQGLQFLFEYFSETQRNKGNFPGRFSGRQFSNSRSEMNVSTLELGDSALYLCASRQTGGVGTEAFFGQGTRLTVV.

This clone showed up many times. The rearrangement joins TRBV19 to TRBJ1-3; D unclear. Between the trimmed V and J ends, which lost 1 base and 0 bases, there was a span of 7 bases. In germline, CDR1 is LNHDA, CDR2 SQIVND (reference sequence). The CDR3 sequence is 15 residues long. CDR3 region: CASSIGANSGNTIYF. The CDR3 nucleotides are TGTGCCAGTAGTATAGGAGCCAACTCTGGAAACACCATATATTTT.

This clone was observed a few times. This sequence may be a read error, since a much larger clone differs from it by one base. J is TRBJ1-4 and V is TRBV6-1; D not resolved. V lost 6 bases to trimming and J lost 8 bases, with 16 bases between them. The germline gives CDR1 MNHNS, CDR2 SASEGT. There are 14 residues in the CDR3. The CDR3 loop is CASSLQCLEEKLFF. The CDR3 nucleotides are TGTGCCAGCAGCCTACAGTGTCTTGAGGAAAAACTGTTTTTT.

This clone has a count of ten or more. CDR3 sequence reads: CASSQVILAGGPAGELFF. The CDR3 DNA follows: TGCGCCAGCAGCCAAGTTATACTAGCGGGGGGGCCCGCCGGGGAGCTGTTTTTT. The chain carries TRBV4-3 and TRBJ2-2, with TRBD2 matching over 13 bases. Germline V gene sequence: CDR1 LGHNA, CDR2 YSLEER. Losses at the gene ends were 1 base for V and 6 bases for J; bases not matched to a gene: 8. CDR3 length equals 18 residues.

For this clone: A much more abundant neighbour one base away suggests this may be a read error. The rearrangement uses TRBV20-1 and TRBJ1-1; D uncertain. The V and J ends lost 3 bases and 3 bases respectively, with 17 bases between them. The CDR3 totals 15 residues. In germline, CDR1 is DFQATT, CDR2 SNEGSKA (reference sequence). CDR3 sequence reads: CSARVIDARYTEAFF. CDR3 coding DNA: TGCAGTGCTAGGGTAATTGACGCTCGTTACACTGAAGCTTTCTTT.

This clone was detected ten times or more. The V and J genes are TRBV12-3 or TRBV12-4 and TRBJ1-1, with TRBD1 identical over 9 bases. J gave up 5 bases and V 5 bases, and 3 bases lay outside the gene matches. This CDR3 has 13 amino acids. The CDR3: CASSRDRETEAFF. DNA for the CDR3: TGTGCCAGCAGTCGGGACAGGGAAACTGAAGCTTTCTTT.

The V gene is TRBV30, the J gene TRBJ2-7; weak D call: TRBD1 (6 bases). There are 11 residues in the CDR3. Germline V lookup: CDR1 GTSNPN, CDR2 SVGIG (reference sequence). With 5 bases removed from V and 1 base from J, the gap between germline ends came to 6 bases. The CDR3 nucleotides read TGTGCCTGGGGACAGTCCTACGAGCAGTACTTC. It translates to CAWGQSYEQYF.

V gene TRBV6-2 or TRBV6-3 combines with J gene TRBJ2-7, with TRBD2 matching over 10 bases. CDR1 and CDR2 (germline): MNHEY, SVGEGT. V shed 4 bases and J 0 bases; nucleotides not matched to a gene: 3. The CDR3 consists of 15 residues. Written as DNA, the CDR3 is TGTGCCAGCAGTTTACTAGCGGGACCCTCCTACGAGCAGTACTTC. Translated, it gives CASSLLAGPSYEQYF.

The chain recombines TRBV20-1 with TRBJ1-1; D not resolved. The CDR3 is made up of 11 amino acids. V shed 5 bases and J shed 3 bases, with 7 bases lying between them. CDR1 DFQATT and CDR2 SNEGSKA come from the germline V gene (reference sequence). The CDR3 loop reads CSAVRDTEAFF. The CDR3 DNA is TGCAGTGCTGTAAGGGACACTGAAGCTTTCTTT.

For this clone: A read error may account for a junction end that differs from germline. This chain uses TRBV12-3 or TRBV12-4 with TRBJ2-3; D is uncertain. The CDR3 consists of 13 residues. CDR3 residues: CSSSSWNTDTQYF. DNA of the CDR3: TGTTCCAGCAGTTCCTGGAACACAGATACGCAGTATTTT.

This clone was recorded at least ten times. The rearrangement joins TRBV4-1 to TRBJ2-3; TRBD2 matches 8 bases. The CDR3 totals 16 residues. Trimming cost V 4 bases and J 2 bases; bases outside gene matches: 8. From germline, CDR1 is MGHRA and CDR2 YSYEKL. Written as DNA, the CDR3 is TGCGCCAGCAGCCCGTGGCTAGCGGGTTTCACAGATACGCAGTATTTT. It codes for CASSPWLAGFTDTQYF.

The genes are TRBV7-2 and TRBJ1-2, with D perhaps matching TRBD1 (5 bases). The CDR3 covers 14 residues. Trimming removed 5 bases at V and 4 bases at J, with 14 bases between. CDR1 SGHTA and CDR2 FQGNSA come from the germline V gene. CDR3 in DNA: TGTGCCAGCAGCCTCCGTGGGGCGCCCTATGGCTACACCTTC. Amino acid sequence: CASSLRGAPYGYTF.

This clone has at least ten counts. J is TRBJ2-5 and V is TRBV6-1, with a weak D call TRBD1 (5 bases). Germline V gene sequence: CDR1 MNHNS, CDR2 SASEGT. V shed 7 bases and J shed 1 base, with 13 bases lying between them. The CDR3 is 14 residues long. The CDR3 coding sequence is TGTGCCAGCAAAAAGACAGAACTCCAAGAGACCCAGTACTTC. Protein sequence: CASKKTELQETQYF.

This clone was recorded at least ten times. The rearrangement joins TRBV5-6 to TRBJ2-3, with D hard to call. CDR3 length: 12 residues. Germline lookup yields CDR1 SGHDT and CDR2 YYEEEE. Trimming stripped 1 base from V and 6 bases from J, with 6 bases between. The CDR3 nucleotides are TGTGCCAGCAGCTTGACGTGGGATACGCAGTATTTT. This codes for CASSLTWDTQYF.

This clone occurred many times. The same CDR3 can be traced to other DNA sequences in this sample. The gene calls are TRBV20-1 and TRBJ2-3; D is possibly TRBD2 (6 bases). The ends were cut back, 3 bases at V and 1 base at J, with 11 bases in the middle. Germline assignment: CDR1 DFQATT and CDR2 SNEGSKA (reference sequence). The CDR3 length is 14 residues. CDR3 bases: TGCAGTGCTAGTCCTGGCGGGGGCACAGATACGCAGTATTTT. Amino acids: CSASPGGGTDTQYF.

This clone was seen ten or more times. J is TRBJ1-2 and V is TRBV7-8, with unresolved D. The CDR3 is made up of 15 amino acids. Per the germline V gene, CDR1 is SGHVS and CDR2 is FQNEAQ. V dropped 8 bases and J dropped 5 bases, with 21 bases sitting between them. CDR3 residues: CASSHGSGFLYGYTF. The CDR3 nucleotides are TGTGCCAGCTCCCACGGATCAGGCTTCCTTTATGGCTACACCTTC.

This clone occurred many times. This rearrangement joins TRBV20-1 to TRBJ1-1; no definite D call. The germline CDR1 and CDR2 sequences are DFQATT and SNEGSKA (reference sequence). This CDR3 has 15 residues. V lost 0 bases to trimming and J lost 4 bases, with 15 bases between them. The DNA for the CDR3 is TGCAGTGCTAGAGATGGGCAAAGGGTATCCACTGAAGCTTTCTTT. As protein: CSARDGQRVSTEAFF.

This clone occurred a few times. This sequence joins TRBV12-3 or TRBV12-4 and TRBJ2-7; D unresolved. V dropped 6 bases and J dropped 2 bases, with 8 bases sitting between them. The CDR3 loop spans 12 amino acids. The CDR3 loop reads CASSRLPYEQYF. CDR3 nucleotide sequence: TGTGCCAGCAGCCGACTCCCCTACGAGCAGTACTTC.

This clone was recorded at least ten times. The rearrangement joins TRBV14 to TRBJ1-6; 7 bases match TRBD1. With 5 bases clipped from V and 9 bases from J, the junction kept 10 bases outside the gene matches. The length of the CDR3 is 15 residues. CDR1 is SGHDN, CDR2 FVKESK, per germline. CDR3 sequence reads: CASSFRQGVSSPLHF. The DNA for the CDR3 is TGTGCCAGCAGCTTTCGACAGGGTGTAAGTTCACCCCTCCACTTT. The full variable domain, rest sourced from reference TRBV14 and TRBJ1-6, is EAGVTQFPSHSVIEKGQTVTLRCDPISGHDNLYWYRRVMGKEIKFLLHFVKESKQDESGMPNNRFLAERTGGTYSTLKVQPAELEDSGVYFCASSFRQGVSSPLHFGNGTRLTVT.